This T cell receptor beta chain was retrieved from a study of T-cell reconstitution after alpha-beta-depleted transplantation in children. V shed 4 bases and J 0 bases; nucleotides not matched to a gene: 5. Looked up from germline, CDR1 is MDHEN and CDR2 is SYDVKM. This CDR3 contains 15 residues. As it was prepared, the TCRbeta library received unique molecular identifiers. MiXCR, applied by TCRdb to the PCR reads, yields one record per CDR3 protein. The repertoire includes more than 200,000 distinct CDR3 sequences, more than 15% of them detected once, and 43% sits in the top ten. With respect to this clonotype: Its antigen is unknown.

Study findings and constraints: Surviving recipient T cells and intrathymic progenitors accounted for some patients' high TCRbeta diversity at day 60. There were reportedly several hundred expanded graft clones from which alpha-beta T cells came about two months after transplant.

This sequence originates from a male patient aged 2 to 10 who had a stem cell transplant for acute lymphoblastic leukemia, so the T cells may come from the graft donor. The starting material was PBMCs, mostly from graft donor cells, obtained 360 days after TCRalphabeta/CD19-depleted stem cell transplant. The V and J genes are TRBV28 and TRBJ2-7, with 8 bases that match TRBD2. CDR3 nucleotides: TGTGCCAGCAGTTCCATAGCGGGGCTCTCCTACGAGCAGTACTTC. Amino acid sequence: CASSSIAGLSYEQYF.